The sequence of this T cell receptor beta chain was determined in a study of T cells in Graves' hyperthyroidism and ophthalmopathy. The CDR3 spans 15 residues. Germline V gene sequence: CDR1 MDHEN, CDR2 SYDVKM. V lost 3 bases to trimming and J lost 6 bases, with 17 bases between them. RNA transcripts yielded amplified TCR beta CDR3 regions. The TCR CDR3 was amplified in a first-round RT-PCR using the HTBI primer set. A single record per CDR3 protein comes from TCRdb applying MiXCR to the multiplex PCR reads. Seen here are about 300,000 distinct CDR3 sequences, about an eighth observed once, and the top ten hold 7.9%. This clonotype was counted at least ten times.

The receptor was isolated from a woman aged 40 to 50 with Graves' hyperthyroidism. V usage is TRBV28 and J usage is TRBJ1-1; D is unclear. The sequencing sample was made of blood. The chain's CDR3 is CASSFPVFHHAEAFF. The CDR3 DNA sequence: TGTGCCAGCAGTTTCCCAGTGTTTCATCACGCTGAAGCTTTCTTT.